This T cell receptor (beta chain) was captured in a study of blood T cell repertoires in COVID-19. Study at large: The analysed material was cDNA or gDNA that came from T cells, B-cell-depleted T cells, or PBMCs.

Methods used by the authors: Reference gene primers were amplified, and this amplification served to estimate nucleated cell counts. Sequenced by immunoSEQ multiplex PCR; TCRdb stores in-frame clones only, minus some. V and J calls and clone size are as listed in that table; D and trimming were resolved from the DNA. This table holds a few hundred thousand clones, around 87% found once. This clone appeared once. The sequenced sample consisted of PBMCs or T cells enriched from blood (not recorded which). This TCR was recovered from a man aged 40-50 years in a cohort exposed to, infected with or recovered from COVID-19 (not recorded which).

The CDR3 region is CASSDSGGTGGSYEQYF. The CDR3 bases are TGTGCCAGCAGTGACTCCGGCGGGACAGGGGGATCCTACGAGCAGTACTTC. This rearrangement joins TRBV6-4 to TRBJ2-7, with 11 bases identical to TRBD1. J gave up 1 base and V 0 bases, and 5 bases lay outside the gene matches. The germline gives CDR1 MRHNA, CDR2 SNTAGT. There are 17 residues in the CDR3.